Presented here are 20 T cell receptor beta chains from one specimen sequenced in a study of shared clonotypes between healthy human individuals (dated by TCRdb to the early 2020s). To prepare the library, the immunoSEQ multiplex PCR assay was applied. TCRdb carries this immuneACCESS record with in-frame sequences only. Its versions omit some clonotypes, under half of them owing to an unresolved V gene in the studies checked, with the rest unexplained. Across this sample there are 450,000 to 600,000 clones, with around 80% seen only once. Of the sample, about 12% is held by the ten largest clones. Sequenced: PBMCs. The receptors shown here come from a woman aged 40 to 49 in good health. Some clones in this sample may be carry-over from other donors' samples.

This chain joins TRBV11-3 and TRBJ2-3, with no clear D. This CDR3 spans 12 amino acids. Germline CDR1 and CDR2: SGHNT and YENEEA. Trimming stripped 3 bases from V and 6 bases from J, with 7 bases between. The CDR3 sequence is CASSLGLDTQYF. The CDR3, as DNA: TGTGCCAGCAGCTTGGGCCTCGATACGCAGTATTTT. The whole variable domain, remainder taken from reference TRBV11-3 and TRBJ2-3, is EAGVVQSPRYKIIEKKQPVAFWCNPISGHNTLYWYLQNLGQGPELLIRYENEEAVDDSQLPKDRFSAERLKGVDSTLKIQPAELGDSAVYLCASSLGLDTQYFGPGTRLTVL.

The chain combines TRBV20-1 with TRBJ2-5; no reliable D call. V lost 0 bases and J 4 bases, leaving 0 bases between the germline ends. Germline V gene data show CDR1 as DFQATT and CDR2 as SNEGSKA (reference sequence). The CDR3 consists of 10 residues. The CDR3 sequence is CSAREETQYF. CDR3 bases: TGCAGTGCTAGAGAAGAGACCCAGTACTTC.

The chain couples TRBV2 to TRBJ1-2; TRBD1 matches at 9 bases. The germline CDR1 and CDR2 sequences are SNHLY and FYNNEI. Losses at the gene ends were 6 bases for V and 4 bases for J; bases not matched to a gene: 6. The CDR3 totals 14 residues. CDR3 sequence reads: CASRATGGSYGYTF. In DNA form, the CDR3 reads TGTGCCAGCAGAGCGACAGGGGGTAGCTATGGCTACACCTTC.

This chain connects TRBV5-1 to TRBJ1-4; D remains ambiguous. Germline V gives CDR1 SGHRS, CDR2 YFSETQ. CDR3 length: 16 residues. V lost 0 bases to trimming and J lost 7 bases, with 16 bases between them. CDR3 loop: CASSLGLTVPGEKLFF. The CDR3 DNA reads as TGCGCCAGCAGCTTGGGACTCACCGTCCCTGGTGAAAAACTGTTTTTT.

V usage is TRBV5-1 and J usage is TRBJ2-7; 8 positions agree with TRBD1. Per germline, CDR1 SGHRS and CDR2 YFSETQ. The V gene end was trimmed by 0 bases and the J gene end by 3 bases; junction bases not matched to a gene: 2. This CDR3 has 14 amino acids. As DNA, the CDR3 is TGCGCCAGCAGCTTGGCTACAGGGGGCTACGAGCAGTACTTC. This translates into CASSLATGGYEQYF.

This chain links TRBV4-3 with TRBJ2-2; TRBD2 agrees at 9 bases. This CDR3 has 21 amino acids. Germline-derived CDR1 and CDR2 are LGHNA and YSLEER. The trim removed 0 bases at V and 4 bases at J, leaving 18 bases unmatched. The chain's CDR3 is CASSQDFWREGLVVVTGELFF. The CDR3 nucleotides are TGCGCCAGCAGCCAAGATTTTTGGCGGGAGGGCCTTGTTGTTGTCACCGGGGAGCTGTTTTTT.

The chain carries TRBV7-3 and TRBJ2-7, with 7 positions matching TRBD2. The V gene end was trimmed by 1 base and the J gene end by 3 bases; junction bases not matched to a gene: 3. The CDR3 covers 14 residues. Germline loops: CDR1 SGHTA, CDR2 FQGTGA. CDR3 sequence: CASSLSGRGYEQYF. The CDR3 DNA follows: TGTGCCAGCAGCTTAAGTGGGAGGGGCTACGAGCAGTACTTC.

This clone has just one count. The genes are TRBV7-3 and TRBJ2-5, with D maybe TRBD1 (5 bases). The CDR3 contains 8 residues. Germline V gene sequence: CDR1 SGHTA, CDR2 FQGTGA. Trimming removed 6 bases from V and 14 bases from J, with 7 bases in between. CDR3 loop: CASRTGYF. In DNA, the CDR3 is TGTGCCAGCAGAACAGGCTACTTC.

Here the CDR3 DNA reads TGTGCCAGCTTAGCGGGAGATGGTAATGAGCAGTTCTTC. Translation: CASLAGDGNEQFF. This chain uses TRBV10-3 with TRBJ2-1; TRBD2 agrees at 9 bases. CDR1 and CDR2 from the germline V gene are ENHRY and SYGVKD. This CDR3 is 13 amino acids long. V shed 10 bases and J 7 bases; nucleotides not matched to a gene: 8.

The CDR3: CASSLPPGGAGETQYF. The CDR3 bases are TGTGCCAGCAGCTTACCCCCAGGGGGCGCCGGAGAGACCCAGTACTTC. The gene calls are TRBV7-9 and TRBJ2-5, with 8 bases that match TRBD1. Germline CDR1 is SEHNR and CDR2 is FQNEAQ (reference sequence). This CDR3 is built from 16 residues. V lost 2 bases, J lost 4 bases, and 9 bases stayed unmatched.

The chain has TRBV4-1 and TRBJ2-6, with 8 bases that match TRBD1. J gave up 1 base and V 2 bases, and 7 bases lay outside the gene matches. This CDR3 is 18 amino acids long. Per germline, CDR1 MGHRA and CDR2 YSYEKL. The CDR3 sequence is CASSQFRTGLSGANVLTF. The CDR3 nucleotides are TGCGCCAGCAGCCAATTCAGGACAGGGCTATCTGGGGCCAACGTCCTGACTTTC.

The genes are TRBV20-1 and TRBJ1-1; a possible D gene is TRBD1 (6 bases). The CDR3 spans 11 residues. Germline CDR1 DFQATT, CDR2 SNEGSKA (reference sequence). V lost 3 bases, J lost 9 bases, and 11 bases lay in between. The CDR3 nucleotides are TGCAGTGCTAGGCTAACAGGGAAAGCTTTCTTT. Protein: CSARLTGKAFF.

Worth noting for this clone: A junction boundary mismatches the germline segment, possibly from a read error. V and J are TRBV28 and TRBJ2-5; a weak D match, TRBD2 (6 bases). Per the germline V gene, CDR1 is MDHEN and CDR2 is SYDVKM. This CDR3 comprises 14 residues. The CDR3 DNA sequence: TGTGCCAGCAGTTTAGCAGGGTTTAGCCGCGGGGAGGACTTC. Encoded protein: CASSLAGFSRGEDF.

The chain recombines TRBV7-2 with TRBJ2-7; 7 bases agree with TRBD2. The ends lost 5 bases at V and 7 bases at J; junction bases unmatched: 8. The length of the CDR3 is 13 residues. Germline CDR1 reads SGHTA; CDR2 reads FQGNSA. CDR3: CASSVGTTREQYF. The CDR3 nucleotides read TGTGCCAGCAGCGTAGGGACTACAAGGGAGCAGTACTTC. The full variable domain, completed using reference TRBV7-2 and TRBJ2-7, is GAGVSQSPSNKVTEKGKDVELRCDPISGHTALYWYRQSLGQGLEFLIYFQGNSAPDKSGLPSDRFSAERTGGSVSTLTIQRTQQEDSAVYLCASSVGTTREQYFGPGTRLTVT.

This clone was observed a handful of times. The rearrangement joins TRBV7-3 to TRBJ2-5; D gene uncertain. V was shortened by 0 bases and J by 2 bases, with 4 bases between the two germline ends. Germline values: CDR1 SGHTA, CDR2 FQGTGA. The CDR3 has 13 residues. The CDR3 bases are TGTGCCAGCAGCTTAACCCTACAAGAGACCCAGTACTTC. Its protein product is CASSLTLQETQYF.

The chain recombines TRBV7-9 with TRBJ2-1, with 11 bases aligning to TRBD1. Germline V gene lookup returns CDR1 SEHNR and CDR2 FQNEAQ (reference sequence). V lost 2 bases and J lost 5; bases outside the gene matches: 8. The CDR3 is 17 residues long. CDR3 protein: CASSLTVGQGGNNEQFF. The CDR3 DNA reads as TGTGCCAGCAGCTTAACGGTGGGACAGGGGGGCAACAATGAGCAGTTCTTC.

This chain connects TRBV19 to TRBJ2-5; D call uncertain. V shed 3 bases and J shed 3 bases, with 11 bases lying between them. CDR1 is LNHDA and CDR2 is SQIVND in the germline V gene (reference sequence). This CDR3 spans 14 amino acids. This CDR3 is CASSMGRSEETQYF. DNA of the CDR3: TGTGCCAGTAGTATGGGTCGGTCAGAAGAGACCCAGTACTTC.

This clone appeared a single time. The V call is TRBV6-5, the J call TRBJ2-7; D unresolved. The CDR3 loop spans 12 amino acids. Per germline, CDR1 MNHEY and CDR2 SVGAGI. V dropped 6 bases and J dropped 2 bases, with 8 bases sitting between them. As DNA, the CDR3 is TGTGCCAGCAGCCCTGATCCCTACGAGCAGTACTTC. Amino acids: CASSPDPYEQYF.

V gene TRBV7-8 combines with J gene TRBJ1-1; tentative D call: TRBD1 (6 bases). The CDR3 is made up of 17 amino acids. Germline lookup yields CDR1 SGHVS and CDR2 FQNEAQ. V lost 0 bases to trimming and J lost 3 bases, with 17 bases between them. CDR3 bases: TGTGCCAGCAGCTTAGCGGGGGCTGGGAACCAGTACACTGAAGCTTTCTTT. Protein sequence: CASSLAGAGNQYTEAFF.

The chain recombines TRBV28 with TRBJ2-7; possible D gene TRBD2, 5 bases. CDR1 and CDR2 (germline): MDHEN, SYDVKM. This CDR3 has 12 residues. Trimming removed 7 bases at V and 3 bases at J, with 10 bases between. The CDR3: CASTGLLYEQYF. In DNA form, the CDR3 reads TGTGCCAGCACAGGACTTCTCTACGAGCAGTACTTC.